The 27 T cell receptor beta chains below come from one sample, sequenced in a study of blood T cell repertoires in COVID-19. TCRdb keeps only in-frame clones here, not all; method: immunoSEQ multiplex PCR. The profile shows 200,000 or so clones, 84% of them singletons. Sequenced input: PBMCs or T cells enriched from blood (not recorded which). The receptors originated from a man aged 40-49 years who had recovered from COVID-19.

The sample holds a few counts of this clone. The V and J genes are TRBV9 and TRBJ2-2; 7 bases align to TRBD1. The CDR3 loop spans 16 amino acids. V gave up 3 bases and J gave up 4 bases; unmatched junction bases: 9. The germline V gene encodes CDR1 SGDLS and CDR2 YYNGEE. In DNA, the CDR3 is TGTGCCAGCAGCGACCCAGGGGGATTGGGCACCGGGGAGCTGTTTTTT. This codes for CASSDPGGLGTGELFF.

The CDR3 DNA reads as TGTGCCAGCAGCGTCCGAGACAGTCCTCAAGGGCAGTTCTTC. Translation gives CASSVRDSPQGQFF. V is TRBV2 and J is TRBJ2-1, with D tentatively TRBD1 (5 bases). The germline CDR1 and CDR2 sequences are SNHLY and FYNNEI. The V end lost 6 bases, the J end lost 12 bases, and 21 bases lay between the germline ends. This CDR3 has 14 amino acids.

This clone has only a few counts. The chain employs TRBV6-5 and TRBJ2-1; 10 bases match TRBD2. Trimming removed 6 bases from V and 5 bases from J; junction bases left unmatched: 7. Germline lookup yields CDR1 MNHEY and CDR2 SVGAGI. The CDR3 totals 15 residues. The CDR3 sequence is CASSLWTSGNNEQFF. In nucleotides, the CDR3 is TGTGCCAGCAGCCTATGGACTAGCGGCAACAATGAGCAGTTCTTC.

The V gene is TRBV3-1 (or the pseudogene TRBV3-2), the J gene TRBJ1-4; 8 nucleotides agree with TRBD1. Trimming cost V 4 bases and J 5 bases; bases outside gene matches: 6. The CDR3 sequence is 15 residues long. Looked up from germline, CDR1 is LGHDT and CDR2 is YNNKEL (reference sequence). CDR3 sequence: CASSPWTGRNEKLFF. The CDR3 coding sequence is TGTGCCAGCAGCCCGTGGACAGGGCGGAATGAAAAACTGTTTTTT.

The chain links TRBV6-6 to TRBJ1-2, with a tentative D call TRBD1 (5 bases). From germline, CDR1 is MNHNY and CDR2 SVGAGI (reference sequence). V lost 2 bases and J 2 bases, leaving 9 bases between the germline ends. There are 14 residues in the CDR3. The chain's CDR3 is CASSYGQGNYGYTF. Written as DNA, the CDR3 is TGTGCCAGCAGTTACGGCCAGGGAAACTATGGCTACACCTTC.

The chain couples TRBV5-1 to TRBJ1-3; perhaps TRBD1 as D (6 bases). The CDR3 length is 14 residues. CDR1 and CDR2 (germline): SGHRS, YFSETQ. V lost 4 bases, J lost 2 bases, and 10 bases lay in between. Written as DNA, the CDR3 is TGCGCCAGCAGCACACAGGGTGCTGGAAACACCATATATTTT. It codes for CASSTQGAGNTIYF.

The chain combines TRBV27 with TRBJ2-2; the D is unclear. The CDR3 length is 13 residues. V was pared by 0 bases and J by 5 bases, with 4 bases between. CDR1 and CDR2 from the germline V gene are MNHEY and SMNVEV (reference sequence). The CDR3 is CASSLSRTGELFF. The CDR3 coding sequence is TGTGCCAGCAGTTTATCGCGGACCGGGGAGCTGTTTTTT.

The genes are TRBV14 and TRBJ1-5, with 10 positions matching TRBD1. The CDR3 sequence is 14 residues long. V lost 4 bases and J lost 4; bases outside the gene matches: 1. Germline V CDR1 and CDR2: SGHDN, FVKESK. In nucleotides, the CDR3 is TGTGCCAGCAGCCCGGGACAGGGGAATCAGCCCCAGCATTTT. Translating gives CASSPGQGNQPQHF.

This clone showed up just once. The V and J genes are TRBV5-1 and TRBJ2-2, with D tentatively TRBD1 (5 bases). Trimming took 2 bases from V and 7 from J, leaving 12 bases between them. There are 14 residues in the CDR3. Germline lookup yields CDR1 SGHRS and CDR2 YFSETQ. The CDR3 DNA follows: TGCGCCAGCAGCTTTAAGACAGACTTCGGGGAGCTGTTTTTT. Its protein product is CASSFKTDFGELFF. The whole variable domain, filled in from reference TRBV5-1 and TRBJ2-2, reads KAGVTQTPRYLIKTRGQQVTLSCSPISGHRSVSWYQQTPGQGLQFLFEYFSETQRNKGNFPGRFSGRQFSNSRSEMNVSTLELGDSALYLCASSFKTDFGELFFGEGSRLTVL.

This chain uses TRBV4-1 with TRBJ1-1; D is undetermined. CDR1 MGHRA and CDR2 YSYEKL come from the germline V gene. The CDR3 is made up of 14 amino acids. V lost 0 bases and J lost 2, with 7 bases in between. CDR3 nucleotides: TGCGCCAGCAGCCAAGAAGGAGCCAACACTGAAGCTTTCTTT. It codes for CASSQEGANTEAFF.

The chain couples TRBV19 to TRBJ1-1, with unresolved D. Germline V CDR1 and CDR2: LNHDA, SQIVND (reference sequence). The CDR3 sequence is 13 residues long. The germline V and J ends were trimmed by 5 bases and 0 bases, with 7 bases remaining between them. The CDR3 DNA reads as TGTGCCAGTAGTGGTGCGCTGAACACTGAAGCTTTCTTT. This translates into CASSGALNTEAFF.

The CDR3 here is CASSPTGGNGYTF. The CDR3, as DNA: TGTGCCAGCAGCCCCACAGGGGGCAACGGCTACACCTTC. This chain uses TRBV5-4 with TRBJ1-2, with TRBD1 identical over 9 bases. The CDR3 is 13 amino acids. In germline, CDR1 is SGHNT, CDR2 YYREEE (reference sequence). The V segment lost 4 bases and the J segment 8 bases; nucleotides outside the gene matches: 6.

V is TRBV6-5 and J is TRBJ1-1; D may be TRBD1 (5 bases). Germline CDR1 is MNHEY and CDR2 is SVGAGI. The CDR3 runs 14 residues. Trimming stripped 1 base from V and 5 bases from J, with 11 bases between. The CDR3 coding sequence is TGTGCCAGCAGTTACTGGCGGGGGAGAACTGAAGCTTTCTTT. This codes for CASSYWRGRTEAFF.

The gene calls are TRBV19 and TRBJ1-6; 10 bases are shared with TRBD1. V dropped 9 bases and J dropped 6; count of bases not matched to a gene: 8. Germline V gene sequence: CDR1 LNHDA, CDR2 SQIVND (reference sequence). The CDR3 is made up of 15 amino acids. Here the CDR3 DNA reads TGTGCCAGCTCCGCGGGACAGGGGATTAATTCACCCCTCCACTTT. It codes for CASSAGQGINSPLHF.

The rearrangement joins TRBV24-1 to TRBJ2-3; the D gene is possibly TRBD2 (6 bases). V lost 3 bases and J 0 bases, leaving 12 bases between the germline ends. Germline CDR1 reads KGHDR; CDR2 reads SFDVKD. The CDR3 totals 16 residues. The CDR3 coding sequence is TGTGCCACCAGTGATCCGCGGGGTTACAGCACAGATACGCAGTATTTT. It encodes CATSDPRGYSTDTQYF.

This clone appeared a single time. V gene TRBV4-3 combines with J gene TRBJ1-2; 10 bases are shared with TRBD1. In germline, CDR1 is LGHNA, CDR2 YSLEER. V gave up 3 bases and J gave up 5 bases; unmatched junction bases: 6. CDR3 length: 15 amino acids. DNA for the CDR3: TGCGCCAGCAGCCAGGCGACAGGGGGCGATTATGGCTACACCTTC. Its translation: CASSQATGGDYGYTF.

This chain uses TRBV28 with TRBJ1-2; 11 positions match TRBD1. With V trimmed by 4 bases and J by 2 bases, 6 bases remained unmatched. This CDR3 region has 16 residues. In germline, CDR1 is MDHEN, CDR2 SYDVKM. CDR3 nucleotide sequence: TGTGCCAGCAGTTCGGGACAGGGGGTCTGGAACTATGGCTACACCTTC. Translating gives CASSSGQGVWNYGYTF.

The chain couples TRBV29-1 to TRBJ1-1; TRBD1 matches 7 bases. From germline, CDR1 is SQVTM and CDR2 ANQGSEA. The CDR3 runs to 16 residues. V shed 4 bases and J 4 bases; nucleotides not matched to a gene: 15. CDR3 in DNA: TGCAGCGTTGTGGGGTTTGGTAGGGGGCGCGGCACTGAAGCTTTCTTT. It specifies CSVVGFGRGRGTEAFF.

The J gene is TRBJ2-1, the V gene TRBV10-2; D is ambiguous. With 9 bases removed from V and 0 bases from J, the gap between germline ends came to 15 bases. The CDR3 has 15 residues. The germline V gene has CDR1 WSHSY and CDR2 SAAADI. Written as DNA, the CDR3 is TGCGCCAGTTCGATTACTACCTACTCCTACAATGAGCAGTTCTTC. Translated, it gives CASSITTYSYNEQFF.

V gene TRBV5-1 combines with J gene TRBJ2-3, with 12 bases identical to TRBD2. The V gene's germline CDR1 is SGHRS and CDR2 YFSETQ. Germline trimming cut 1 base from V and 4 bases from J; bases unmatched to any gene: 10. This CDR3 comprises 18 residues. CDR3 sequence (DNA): TGCGCCAGCAGCTTGCGGTCCCTAGCGGGGGGGTGGGCAGATACGCAGTATTTT. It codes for CASSLRSLAGGWADTQYF.

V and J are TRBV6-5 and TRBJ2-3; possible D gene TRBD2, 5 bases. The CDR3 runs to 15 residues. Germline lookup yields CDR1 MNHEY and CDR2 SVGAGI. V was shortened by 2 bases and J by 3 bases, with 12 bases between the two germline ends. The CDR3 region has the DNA TGTGCCAGCAGTTACGAAACCAGCGGTACAGATACGCAGTATTTT. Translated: CASSYETSGTDTQYF.

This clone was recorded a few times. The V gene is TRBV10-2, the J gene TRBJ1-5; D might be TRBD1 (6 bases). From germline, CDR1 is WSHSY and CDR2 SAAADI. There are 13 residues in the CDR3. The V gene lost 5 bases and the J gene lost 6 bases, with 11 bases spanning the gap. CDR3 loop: CASSPGGRQPQHF. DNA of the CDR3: TGCGCCAGCAGTCCTGGGGGCCGTCAGCCCCAGCATTTT.

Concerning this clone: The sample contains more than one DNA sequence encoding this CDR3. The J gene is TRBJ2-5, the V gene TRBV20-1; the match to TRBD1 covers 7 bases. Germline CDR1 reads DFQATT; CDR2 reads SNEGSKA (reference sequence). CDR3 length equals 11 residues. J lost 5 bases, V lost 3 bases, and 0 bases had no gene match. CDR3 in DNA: TGCAGTGCTAGGGACAGGGAGACCCAGTACTTC. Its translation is CSARDRETQYF.

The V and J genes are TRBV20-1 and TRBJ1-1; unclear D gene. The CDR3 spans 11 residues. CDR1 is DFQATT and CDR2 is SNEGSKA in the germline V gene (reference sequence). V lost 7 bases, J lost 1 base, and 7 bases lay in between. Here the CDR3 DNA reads TGCAGTGGCCTAAAGAACACTGAAGCTTTCTTT. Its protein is CSGLKNTEAFF.

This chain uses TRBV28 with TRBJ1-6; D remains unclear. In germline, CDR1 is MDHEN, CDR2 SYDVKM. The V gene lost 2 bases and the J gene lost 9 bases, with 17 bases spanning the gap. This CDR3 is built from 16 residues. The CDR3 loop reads CASSLNSRLVGSPLHF. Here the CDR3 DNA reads TGTGCCAGCAGTTTAAATAGTCGTTTGGTCGGTTCACCCCTCCACTTT.

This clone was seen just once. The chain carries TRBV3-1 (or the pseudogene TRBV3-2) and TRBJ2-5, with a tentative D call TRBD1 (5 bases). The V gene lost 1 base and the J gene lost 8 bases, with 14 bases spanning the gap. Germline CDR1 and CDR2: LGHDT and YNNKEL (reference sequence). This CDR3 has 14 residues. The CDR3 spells CASSQVRSGQTQYF. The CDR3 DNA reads TGTGCCAGCAGCCAAGTCAGGTCAGGGCAAACCCAGTACTTC.

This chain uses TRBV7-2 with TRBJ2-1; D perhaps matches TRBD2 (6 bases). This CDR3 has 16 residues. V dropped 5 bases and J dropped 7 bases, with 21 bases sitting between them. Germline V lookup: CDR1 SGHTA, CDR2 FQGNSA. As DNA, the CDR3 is TGTGCCAGCAGCACCCCGAGGAGGGGTTACAGGAATGAGCAGTTCTTC. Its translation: CASSTPRRGYRNEQFF.